This T cell receptor (beta chain) was identified in a study of T cell responses to AZD1222 COVID-19 vaccine. The CDR3 totals 14 residues. With 5 bases clipped from V and 4 bases from J, the junction kept 5 bases outside the gene matches. Germline CDR1 reads LGHDT; CDR2 reads YNNKEL (reference sequence). Points from the study as a whole: Elevations in Spike-specific TCR breadth and depth followed administration of two AZD1222 doses. Seropositive at baseline were only a handful of AZD1222 recipients.

As to this clone: Its antigen is unidentified.

Assay: immunoSEQ multiplex PCR; the TCRdb copy retains only in-frame clones and omits some. Of about 94,000 clones in the sample, 70% to 90% were seen once. The origin of this receptor is an adult in good health. V gene TRBV3-1 (or the pseudogene TRBV3-2) combines with J gene TRBJ1-1; 9 bases are a match to TRBD1. The source material was peripheral blood, sampled on day 0 of AZD1222 vaccination. For the CDR3, the DNA is TGTGCCAGCAGCGGGGACAGGGTCGGCACTGAAGCTTTCTTT. This translates into CASSGDRVGTEAFF.